The 9 T cell receptor beta chains below come from one sample, sequenced in a study of human T cells and chemical hapten exposure. Time point here: patch test 1, 2 weeks after DPC sensitization. Treatment specified: therapeutic diphenylcyclopropenone sensitization with weekly scalp DPC. In TCRdb, the RACE reads were re-called with MiXCR into one record per CDR3 protein. The repertoire includes some 350,000 distinct CDR3 sequences, approximately 6.3% of them detected once, and less than 10% sits in the top ten. Sequences were derived from whole blood, sampled in connection with sensitization to the hapten diphenylcyclopropenone (DPC). The receptor set was obtained from a woman under 30 with alopecia areata. Some clones in this sample may be carry-over from other donors' samples.

This clonotype appeared a few times. CDR3 sequence: CASSESGVVKLFF. The CDR3 bases are TGTGCCAGCAGTGAATCCGGGGTTGTAAAACTGTTTTTT. V gene TRBV6-1 combines with J gene TRBJ1-4; D unclear. Per the germline V gene, CDR1 is MNHNS and CDR2 is SASEGT. V was shortened by 2 bases and J by 10 bases, with 11 bases between the two germline ends. This CDR3 spans 13 amino acids.

This clonotype was counted ten times or more. The rearrangement uses TRBV7-3 and TRBJ2-6; D may correspond to TRBD1 or TRBD2 (5 bases each). The ends were cut back, 3 bases at V and 2 bases at J, with 8 bases in the middle. CDR3 length: 15 amino acids. CDR1 and CDR2 (germline): SGHTA, FQGTGA. The CDR3 is CASSFSGPGANVLTF. CDR3 coding DNA: TGTGCCAGCAGCTTTTCGGGGCCTGGGGCCAACGTCCTGACTTTC.

There are a few counts of this clonotype. J is TRBJ1-5 and V is TRBV20-1; possible D gene TRBD1, 5 bases. The ends were cut back, 3 bases at V and 6 bases at J, with 12 bases in the middle. The CDR3 spans 13 residues. Per germline, CDR1 DFQATT and CDR2 SNEGSKA (reference sequence). In DNA, the CDR3 is TGCAGTGCTAGTTCAGGGATCGGTCAGCCCCAGCATTTT. Translation: CSASSGIGQPQHF.

This clonotype was counted many times. V gene TRBV2 combines with J gene TRBJ1-1; D remains unclear. The CDR3 loop spans 13 amino acids. The germline gives CDR1 SNHLY, CDR2 FYNNEI. Trimming stripped 4 bases from V and 0 bases from J, with 6 bases between. CDR3 nucleotide sequence: TGTGCCAGCAGTGGGACTATGAACACTGAAGCTTTCTTT. This translates into CASSGTMNTEAFF. The entire variable domain, with the rest obtained from reference TRBV2 and TRBJ1-1, is as follows: EPEVTQTPSHQVTQMGQEVILRCVPISNHLYFYWYRQILGQKVEFLVSFYNNEISEKSEIFDDQFSVERPDGSNFTLKIRSTKLEDSAMYFCASSGTMNTEAFFGQGTRLTVV.

This clonotype showed up many times. This sequence joins TRBV15 and TRBJ1-5; D call uncertain. CDR1 is LNHNV, CDR2 YYDKDF, per germline (reference sequence). V shed 0 bases and J shed 0 bases, with 12 bases lying between them. The CDR3 has 17 amino acids. This CDR3 reads CATSRDVGPYSNQPQHF. The CDR3, as DNA: TGTGCCACCAGCAGAGATGTTGGCCCTTATAGCAATCAGCCCCAGCATTTT. The whole variable domain, remainder taken from reference TRBV15 and TRBJ1-5, is DAMVIQNPRYQVTQFGKPVTLSCSQTLNHNVMYWYQQKSSQAPKLLFHYYDKDFNNEADTPDNFQSRRPNTSFCFLDIRSPGLGDTAMYLCATSRDVGPYSNQPQHFGDGTRLSIL.

This clonotype was observed a few times. The chain joins TRBV24-1 to TRBJ2-1; D perhaps matches TRBD2 (5 bases). Germline CDR1 and CDR2: KGHDR and SFDVKD. The CDR3 is 12 residues long. V was shortened by 3 bases and J by 10 bases, with 9 bases between the two germline ends. CDR3 sequence reads: CATSDGLREQFF. Here the CDR3 DNA reads TGTGCCACCAGTGATGGACTCCGGGAGCAGTTCTTC.

The rearrangement links TRBV7-9 to TRBJ1-2, with D tentatively TRBD1 (5 bases). Trimming took off 1 base at V and 4 bases at J, with 10 bases between the two ends. This CDR3 spans 14 amino acids. Germline assignment: CDR1 SEHNR and CDR2 FQNEAQ (reference sequence). This chain's CDR3 is CASSLEGSSYGYTF. The DNA of the CDR3 is TGTGCCAGCAGCTTAGAGGGGAGCAGCTATGGCTACACCTTC.

This clonotype was observed a handful of times. The chain is built from TRBV7-2 and TRBJ2-5; 10 positions agree with TRBD1. This CDR3 has 15 amino acids. Germline-derived CDR1 and CDR2 are SGHTA and FQGNSA. Trimming removed 5 bases from V and 5 bases from J; junction bases left unmatched: 8. The CDR3 loop is CASSPSTGGSETQYF. The CDR3 bases are TGTGCCAGCAGCCCCTCGACAGGGGGCAGTGAGACCCAGTACTTC.

This clonotype has at least ten counts. At one end the junction does not follow the germline gene, possibly because of a read error. The chain uses TRBV11-2 and TRBJ2-3; D perhaps matches TRBD2 (5 bases). CDR1 is SGHAT, CDR2 FQNNGV, per germline. This CDR3 comprises 13 residues. The CDR3 DNA is TGTGCCAGCAGCTCTCCTAGCAGAGATACGCAGTATTTT. It specifies CASSSPSRDTQYF.